Here is one TCR beta chain with its context. V gave up 4 bases and J gave up 3 bases; unmatched junction bases: 10. Germline lookup yields CDR1 MNHEY and CDR2 SMNVEV (reference sequence). The CDR3 sequence is 16 residues long. These data originate in a study of cytomegalovirus exposure and HLA in healthy donors. The PCR used 60 Vbeta and 13 Jbeta primers. Clones were sequenced by immunoSEQ multiplex PCR, and TCRdb holds only the in-frame ones, with some missing. There are under 200,000 clones in the sample; about three quarters occur only once, and 2.5% lies in the top ten. The chain joins TRBV27 to TRBJ2-7; 9 nucleotides align to TRBD1. The sample taken for sequencing was PBMCs. The origin of this receptor is a female donor in good health and CMV-seronegative. The CDR3 sequence is CASSSKFRDRVYEQYF. The CDR3 DNA reads TGTGCCAGCAGTTCGAAATTCCGGGACAGGGTCTACGAGCAGTACTTC.